The 8 T cell receptor beta chains reported below all come from one sample, sequenced in a study of chemoradiotherapy in HPV16-positive cancers. Clones were read by immunoSEQ multiplex PCR, and TCRdb kept only the in-frame ones, dropping some. The top ten clones hold roughly 2.5% of a sample with tens of thousands of clones, 94% of them seen once. This sample was gathered from a patient who underwent chemoradiotherapy. The receptors were sampled from a human donor with HPV-associated anogenital cancer.

Only one count was recorded for this clone. J is TRBJ1-1 and V is TRBV6-6; TRBD1 is a possible D gene (6 bases). Germline V lookup: CDR1 MNHNY, CDR2 SVGAGI (reference sequence). The CDR3 runs 12 residues. The germline V and J ends were trimmed by 6 bases and 5 bases, with 10 bases remaining between them. The CDR3 is CASRQGSTEAFF. Here the CDR3 DNA reads TGTGCCAGCAGACAGGGTTCAACTGAAGCTTTCTTT.

This chain joins TRBV4-1 and TRBJ1-4, with D possibly being TRBD1 (6 bases). Trimming cost V 4 bases and J 14 bases, with 14 bases left between them. CDR1 is MGHRA, CDR2 YSYEKL, per germline. The CDR3 contains 12 residues. The CDR3 DNA follows: TGCGCCAGCAGCCGCCCCGGGACATCCCTGTTTTTT. Translated: CASSRPGTSLFF.

This rearrangement joins TRBV28 to TRBJ1-5; no definite D call. This CDR3 spans 16 amino acids. V lost 3 bases and J 0 bases, leaving 12 bases between the germline ends. CDR1 is MDHEN, CDR2 SYDVKM, per germline. This CDR3 reads CASSFPGPYSNQPQHF. DNA for the CDR3: TGTGCCAGCAGTTTCCCGGGCCCGTATAGCAATCAGCCCCAGCATTTT. The full variable domain, with the rest looked up from reference TRBV28 and TRBJ1-5, is DVKVTQSSRYLVKRTGEKVFLECVQDMDHENMFWYRQDPGLGLRLIYFSYDVKMKEKGDIPEGYSVSREKKERFSLILESASTNQTSMYLCASSFPGPYSNQPQHFGDGTRLSIL.

The chain employs TRBV30 and TRBJ2-3; 8 positions match TRBD1. V lost 6 bases to trimming and J lost 3 bases; unmatched junction nucleotides: 11. This CDR3 comprises 15 residues. CDR1 and CDR2 from the germline V gene are GTSNPN and SVGIG (reference sequence). CDR3 residues: CACGQGLGLTDTQYF. CDR3 sequence (DNA): TGTGCCTGCGGACAGGGTTTAGGGCTTACAGATACGCAGTATTTT.

V gene TRBV12-5 combines with J gene TRBJ2-5; D call uncertain. CDR1 and CDR2 (germline): LGHNT, FRNRAP. Between the trimmed V and J ends, which lost 4 bases and 5 bases, there was a span of 11 bases. The CDR3 spans 13 residues. CDR3 coding DNA: TGTGCTAGTGGTTACTCGGGTTCCGAGACCCAGTACTTC. It codes for CASGYSGSETQYF. Full variable domain (missing parts from reference TRBV12-5 and TRBJ2-5): DARVTQTPRHKVTEMGQEVTMRCQPILGHNTVFWYRQTMMQGLELLAYFRNRAPLDDSGMPKDRFSAEMPDATLATLKIQPSEPRDSAVYFCASGYSGSETQYFGPGTRLLVL.

The CDR3: CASSSLDSSGYTF. The CDR3 nucleotides are TGTGCCAGCAGCTCCCTAGACAGCAGTGGCTACACCTTC. The rearrangement links TRBV11-2 to TRBJ1-2, with D possibly matching TRBD1 (5 bases). CDR3 length equals 13 residues. V was trimmed by 4 bases and J by 7 bases, leaving 13 bases between them. Germline V lookup: CDR1 SGHAT, CDR2 FQNNGV. Based on the CDR3 plus reference TRBV11-2 and TRBJ1-2, the full variable domain is EAGVAQSPRYKIIEKRQSVAFWCNPISGHATLYWYQQILGQGPKLLIQFQNNGVVDDSQLPKDRFSAERLKGVDSTLKIQPAKLEDSAVYLCASSSLDSSGYTFGSGTRLTVV.

The chain employs TRBV4-1 and TRBJ2-7; TRBD1 matches 11 bases. V shed 0 bases, J shed 5 bases, and the junction held 6 bases outside the gene matches. CDR1 MGHRA and CDR2 YSYEKL come from the germline V gene. This CDR3 is 16 amino acids long. The CDR3 nucleotides read TGCGCCAGCAGCCAAGAGCGGACAGGGGGCTGGGACGAGCAGTACTTC. It yields the protein CASSQERTGGWDEQYF.

The gene calls are TRBV6-5 and TRBJ2-2; D uncertain. Trimming took off 6 bases at V and 8 bases at J, with 7 bases between the two ends. The germline V gene encodes CDR1 MNHEY and CDR2 SVGAGI. CDR3 length: 11 residues. The CDR3 sequence: CASSTPGELFF. The CDR3 DNA reads as TGTGCCAGCAGCACCCCAGGGGAGCTGTTTTTT.